The 20 T cell receptor beta chains below all came from one sample that was sequenced in a study of beta chain features in type 1 diabetes. All of the isolated RNA was reverse transcribed, so expressed TCRB transcripts were sequenced. Profiled with immunoSEQ multiplex PCR; TCRdb holds only in-frame clones, not every one. The table lists about 620,000 clones, about a sixth of them singletons, with more than 0.08% in the top ten. The sample taken for sequencing was naive CD4+ T cells from blood. The source of these receptors is a man aged 18 to 30 in good health.

CDR3 loop: CASSPWGNYGYTF. CDR3 nucleotide sequence: TGTGCCAGCAGCCCTTGGGGGAACTATGGCTACACCTTC. The V and J genes are TRBV14 and TRBJ1-2; perhaps TRBD1 as D (5 bases). This CDR3 is 13 amino acids long. V was shortened by 4 bases and J by 2 bases, with 8 bases between the two germline ends. Germline-derived CDR1 and CDR2 are SGHDN and FVKESK.

This clone was counted only a few times. The chain links TRBV11-2 to TRBJ2-2; D remains ambiguous. This CDR3 contains 14 residues. Germline CDR1 is SGHAT and CDR2 is FQNNGV. Trimming pared 7 bases from V and 6 bases from J, leaving 15 bases between. The CDR3 spells CASILTLLAGELFF. CDR3 bases: TGTGCCAGCATTCTGACTCTTCTCGCCGGGGAGCTGTTTTTT. Looking up the rest from reference TRBV11-2 and TRBJ2-2 gives the full variable domain: EAGVAQSPRYKIIEKRQSVAFWCNPISGHATLYWYQQILGQGPKLLIQFQNNGVVDDSQLPKDRFSAERLKGVDSTLKIQPAKLEDSAVYLCASILTLLAGELFFGEGSRLTVL.

V usage is TRBV7-9 and J usage is TRBJ2-3; D might be TRBD2 (7 bases). The CDR3 is made up of 17 amino acids. The ends were cut back, 7 bases at V and 2 bases at J, with 22 bases in the middle. CDR1 and CDR2 (germline): SEHNR, FQNEAQ (reference sequence). In DNA form, the CDR3 reads TGTGCCAGCATCCTAGGGTCCGGGGGGCGTAACACAGATACGCAGTATTTT. Protein product: CASILGSGGRNTDTQYF.

Only a few counts were recorded for this clone. This chain connects TRBV9 to TRBJ2-2; D is unclear. V was shortened by 0 bases and J by 5 bases, with 11 bases between the two germline ends. The CDR3 sequence is 15 residues long. The germline gives CDR1 SGDLS, CDR2 YYNGEE. The CDR3 spells CASSVAASRTGELFF. In nucleotides, the CDR3 is TGTGCCAGCAGCGTAGCCGCCTCGAGAACCGGGGAGCTGTTTTTT.

CDR3 loop: CASSPTIGTEDWVGAFF. The CDR3 DNA reads as TGTGCCAGCTCACCGACGATAGGTACAGAAGACTGGGTTGGCGCTTTCTTT. The rearrangement joins TRBV18 to TRBJ1-1; D not certain. CDR1 is KGHSH, CDR2 LQKENI, per germline. The V end lost 3 bases, the J end lost 11 bases, and 28 bases lay between the germline ends. This CDR3 spans 17 amino acids.

There are a few counts of this clone. The chain is built from TRBV28 and TRBJ2-7; tentatively, D is TRBD2 (6 bases). Germline V gene lookup returns CDR1 MDHEN and CDR2 SYDVKM. This CDR3 is 13 amino acids long. The V end lost 3 bases, the J end lost 10 bases, and 16 bases lay between the germline ends. The DNA of the CDR3 is TGTGCCAGCAGTTTCGGGGGAGCCGGCGCCCAGTACTTC. Protein sequence: CASSFGGAGAQYF.

This clone came up a few times. V gene TRBV18 combines with J gene TRBJ1-1; 8 nucleotides line up with TRBD1. There are 16 residues in the CDR3. V dropped 3 bases and J dropped 3; count of bases not matched to a gene: 9. Germline V gene data show CDR1 as KGHSH and CDR2 as LQKENI. The DNA of the CDR3 is TGTGCCAGCTCACCTCAGGGGGCTACGGGGGACACTGAAGCTTTCTTT. This codes for CASSPQGATGDTEAFF.

A few counts support this clone. V usage is TRBV29-1 and J usage is TRBJ1-3; no firm D call. This CDR3 has 14 amino acids. Trimming stripped 4 bases from V and 4 bases from J, with 14 bases between. Germline V lookup: CDR1 SQVTM, CDR2 ANQGSEA. The CDR3, as DNA: TGCAGCGTTGGCATGGGCCTCGACGGAAACACCATATATTTT. Translated, it gives CSVGMGLDGNTIYF.

The chain recombines TRBV4-2 with TRBJ2-3; D gene ambiguous. V lost 0 bases and J 5 bases, leaving 6 bases between the germline ends. CDR1 and CDR2 (germline): LGHNA, YNFKEQ. The CDR3 loop spans 13 amino acids. The CDR3 sequence: CASSQDSGDTQYF. DNA for the CDR3: TGTGCCAGCAGCCAAGATTCGGGAGATACGCAGTATTTT.

This clone was counted at least ten times. The CDR3 region is CASSLGQKDEKLFF. As DNA, the CDR3 is TGTGCCAGCAGCTTGGGACAGAAGGACGAAAAACTGTTTTTT. The V and J genes are TRBV5-4 and TRBJ1-4, with D possibly being TRBD1 (5 bases). The CDR3 runs to 14 residues. Germline lookup yields CDR1 SGHNT and CDR2 YYREEE (reference sequence). V gave up 0 bases and J gave up 8 bases, with 11 bases separating them.

J is TRBJ1-1 and V is TRBV6-6; no definite D call. The CDR3 length is 10 residues. The germline CDR1 and CDR2 sequences are MNHNY and SVGAGI (reference sequence). V gave up 8 bases and J gave up 6 bases, with 7 bases separating them. The CDR3 reads CASPKAEAFF. The CDR3 bases are TGTGCCAGCCCCAAGGCTGAAGCTTTCTTT.

J is TRBJ1-1 and V is TRBV4-2; 10 positions agree with TRBD1. The V gene end was trimmed by 0 bases and the J gene end by 11 bases; junction bases not matched to a gene: 9. Germline assignment: CDR1 LGHNA and CDR2 YNFKEQ. The CDR3 extends over 15 amino acids. CDR3 DNA: TGTGCCAGCAGCCAAGATCAGGACAGGGGGATGTCTGCTTTCTTT. Translating gives CASSQDQDRGMSAFF.

V gene TRBV10-3 combines with J gene TRBJ2-2; TRBD1 matches at 8 bases. Per the germline V gene, CDR1 is ENHRY and CDR2 is SYGVKD. The CDR3 runs to 13 residues. V shed 11 bases and J 0 bases; nucleotides not matched to a gene: 2. CDR3 residues: CASTGANTGELFF. The CDR3 nucleotides read TGTGCCTCGACAGGGGCGAACACCGGGGAGCTGTTTTTT.

The chain combines TRBV5-1 with TRBJ2-7; 8 bases are a match to TRBD1. V gave up 0 bases and J gave up 2 bases; unmatched junction bases: 4. The CDR3 loop spans 15 amino acids. Per the germline V gene, CDR1 is SGHRS and CDR2 is YFSETQ. CDR3: CASSLAGDRPYEQYF. The DNA for the CDR3 is TGCGCCAGCAGCTTGGCTGGGGACAGGCCCTACGAGCAGTACTTC.

This clone was found a few times. The chain links TRBV7-2 to TRBJ2-5; no clear D. This CDR3 contains 15 residues. V lost 5 bases, J lost 9 bases, and 22 bases lay in between. Germline CDR1 SGHTA, CDR2 FQGNSA. The CDR3 DNA reads as TGTGCCAGCAGCCTCTCCTCTCGCGGAGCTCGGGCCCAGTACTTC. This codes for CASSLSSRGARAQYF.

The genes are TRBV4-3 and TRBJ2-6, with 7 bases aligning to TRBD1. The CDR3 runs 20 residues. CDR1 and CDR2 (germline): LGHNA, YSLEER. The trim removed 4 bases at V and 0 bases at J, leaving 15 bases unmatched. The CDR3 reads CASSRHLRGQAYSGANVLTF. CDR3 sequence (DNA): TGCGCCAGCAGCCGTCATTTACGCGGACAGGCGTACTCTGGGGCCAACGTCCTGACTTTC.

The sample holds a few counts of this clone. V is TRBV7-8 and J is TRBJ2-1, with 10 bases identical to TRBD2. CDR1 and CDR2 (germline): SGHVS, FQNEAQ. This CDR3 is 14 amino acids long. Trimming at V came to 5 bases and at J to 4 bases, leaving 2 bases not matched to a gene. This chain's CDR3 is CASSRTSGYNEQFF. CDR3 sequence (DNA): TGTGCCAGCAGCCGGACTAGCGGTTACAATGAGCAGTTCTTC.

As concerns this clone: Within the sample, other DNA sequences also encode this same CDR3. The chain is built from TRBV9 and TRBJ2-3; TRBD1 matches at 7 bases. The CDR3 covers 15 residues. The germline V gene encodes CDR1 SGDLS and CDR2 YYNGEE. V gave up 1 base and J gave up 2 bases; unmatched junction bases: 4. CDR3 bases: TGTGCCAGCAGCGTAACGGGACAGTCCACAGATACGCAGTATTTT. Translated, it gives CASSVTGQSTDTQYF.

The chain is built from TRBV18 and TRBJ2-5; D is ambiguous. The CDR3 extends over 13 amino acids. V dropped 2 bases and J dropped 3 bases, with 7 bases sitting between them. CDR1 is KGHSH and CDR2 is LQKENI in the germline V gene. The CDR3 DNA sequence: TGTGCCAGCTCACCAATCTGGAAAGAGACCCAGTACTTC. This codes for CASSPIWKETQYF.

This clone was seen more than once but under ten times. The chain uses TRBV7-2 and TRBJ2-7; D possibly corresponds to TRBD2 (5 bases). Germline V gene data show CDR1 as SGHTA and CDR2 as FQGNSA. CDR3 length: 15 residues. Trimming stripped 5 bases from V and 2 bases from J, with 16 bases between. CDR3: CASSPPLAGTYEQYF. The CDR3 DNA sequence: TGTGCCAGCAGCCCCCCATTGGCGGGTACCTACGAGCAGTACTTC.